Here is one T cell receptor (beta chain) with its context. The antigen remains undetermined. Per the germline V gene, CDR1 is LNHDA and CDR2 is SQIVND (reference sequence). The CDR3 extends over 13 amino acids. Trimming pared 7 bases from V and 8 bases from J, leaving 15 bases between. The data were obtained in a study of T-cell reconstitution after alpha-beta-depleted transplantation in children. Study-wide points: Day-60 TCRbeta diversity that was high in some patients was derived from surviving recipient T cells and thymic progenitors. At around two months after transplant, the alpha-beta T cells were reportedly derived from several hundred expanded clones that came from non-depleted graft cells. T cells produced anew were the main source of T-cell counts and diversity one year after transplant.

Unique molecular identifiers were incorporated during preparation of the TCRbeta library. TCRdb re-called the PCR reads through MiXCR, storing one row per CDR3 protein. The repertoire holds some 310,000 distinct CDR3 sequences, 23% seen once, with roughly 11% in the top ten. The V gene is TRBV19, the J gene TRBJ1-5; D ambiguous. The sequencing used PBMCs, mostly from graft donor cells, collected 180 days after TCRalphabeta/CD19-depleted stem cell transplant. This TCR was sampled from a male patient under 18 who had a stem cell transplant for acute lymphoblastic leukemia, so the T cells may come from the graft donor. The CDR3 region has the DNA TGTGCCAGTACCTTAAGTGGGAGGAAGCCCCAGCATTTT. Its protein is CASTLSGRKPQHF.